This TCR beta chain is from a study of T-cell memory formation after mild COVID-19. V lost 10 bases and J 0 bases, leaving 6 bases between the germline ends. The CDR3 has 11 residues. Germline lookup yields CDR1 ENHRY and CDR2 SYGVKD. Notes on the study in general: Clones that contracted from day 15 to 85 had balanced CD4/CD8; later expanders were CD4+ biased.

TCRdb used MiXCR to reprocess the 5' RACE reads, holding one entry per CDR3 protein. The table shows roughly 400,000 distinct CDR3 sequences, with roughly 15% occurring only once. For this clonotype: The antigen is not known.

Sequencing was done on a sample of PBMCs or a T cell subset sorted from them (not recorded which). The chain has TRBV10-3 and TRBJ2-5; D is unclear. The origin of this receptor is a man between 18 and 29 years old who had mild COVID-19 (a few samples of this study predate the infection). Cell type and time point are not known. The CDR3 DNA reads TGTGCCACCCGGAACCAAGAGACCCAGTACTTC. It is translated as CATRNQETQYF.